A selection of T cell receptor beta chains follows, all from one sample in a study of cytomegalovirus exposure and HLA in healthy donors. Sequencing used immunoSEQ multiplex PCR; TCRdb keeps in-frame clones, though not all of them. The sample includes about 80,000 clones, 60% to 80% of them seen just once. The sample taken for sequencing was PBMCs. The receptors stem from a woman aged 40 to 50 in good health and CMV-seronegative. Each CDR3 is given with its conserved first and last residue. The D gene is left open where the match is weak. Not every row has a clone size; where given, it reads once, few, many or a size class.

d_call,j_call,clone_size,v_call,cdr3_nt,cdr3_aa
.,TRBJ2-7,.,TRBV13,TGTGCCAGCAGCTTAGGCGGGAATATCGTATACGAGCAGTACTTC,CASSLGGNIVYEQYF
TRBD1,TRBJ2-3,.,TRBV14,TGTGCCAGCAGCCAAGTATCCCCTTTAACAGGGGTACACACAGATACGCAGTATTTT,CASSQVSPLTGVHTDTQYF
.,TRBJ2-1,.,TRBV11-2,TGTGCCAGCAGCTTAGCCCAGGGCAATGAGCAGTTCTTC,CASSLAQGNEQFF
TRBD2,TRBJ2-1,few,TRBV10-3,TGTGCCATCAGTGGGGGTGGCGGGGGGGCCAGTGAGCAGTTCTTC,CAISGGGGGASEQFF
TRBD2,TRBJ2-5,.,TRBV2,TGTGCCAGCAGTGTTACGTTCGGGGGACTAGGGCCAGAGACCCAGTACTTC,CASSVTFGGLGPETQYF
.,TRBJ2-6,few,TRBV4-1,TGCGCCAGCAGCCAAAGCCCCGGGACTGGGGCCAACGTCCTGACTTTC,CASSQSPGTGANVLTF
TRBD1,TRBJ1-5,.,TRBV12-5,TGTGCTAGTGGGGGACGGACAGGGGGCAGCAATCAGCCCCAGCATTTT,CASGGRTGGSNQPQHF
.,TRBJ2-5,.,TRBV7-9,TGTGCCAGCAGAGCTACAGGGTACCAAGAGACCCAGTACTTC,CASRATGYQETQYF
.,TRBJ1-1,.,TRBV6-1,TGTGCCAGCTTGATGACAGCCTTGAACACTGAAGCTTTCTTT,CASLMTALNTEAFF
.,TRBJ2-3,.,TRBV4-3,TGCGCCAGCAGCCCGGGTTGGGCAGATACGCAGTATTTT,CASSPGWADTQYF
TRBD2,TRBJ2-1,.,TRBV5-4,TGTGCCAGCAGCTTGGGAGCTAGCGGGCTTTACAATGAGCAGTTCTTC,CASSLGASGLYNEQFF
.,TRBJ2-3,few,TRBV19,TGTGCCAGTAGCGGGGGGCCGAGCACAGATACGCAGTATTTT,CASSGGPSTDTQYF
TRBD1,TRBJ1-6,.,TRBV6-5,TGTGCCACCGCAGGGGGCCGGGATAATTCACCCCTCCACTTT,CATAGGRDNSPLHF
.,TRBJ2-7,.,TRBV7-2,TGTGCCAGCAGCTTAGGTTTGGGCCTGGCTTACGAGCAGTACTTC,CASSLGLGLAYEQYF
.,TRBJ2-1,.,TRBV30,TGTGCCTGGAGTGCTAGCCTAGGGGGGGGCGACGAGGTGCAGTTCTTC,CAWSASLGGGDEVQFF
.,TRBJ2-1,.,TRBV5-1,TGCGCCAGCAGCGATGGCCCCGCTGGCTCCTACAATGAGCAGTTCTTC,CASSDGPAGSYNEQFF
TRBD2,TRBJ2-5,once,TRBV10-3,TGTGCCATCAGCCCTGGACTAGCGGGCAACCAAGAGACCCAGTACTTC,CAISPGLAGNQETQYF
.,TRBJ1-1,.,TRBV27,TGTGCCAGCAGTCCGGACAGTTTGAACACTGAAGCTTTCTTT,CASSPDSLNTEAFF
.,TRBJ2-3,.,TRBV5-6,TGTGCCAGCAGCCGTGCACCGGGGGGCCCACTGAGCACAGATACGCAGTATTTT,CASSRAPGGPLSTDTQYF
.,TRBJ2-1,.,TRBV27,TGTGCCAGCAGTTTCCCCAGTTCGTCAAGGGGCCAGAATGAGCAGTTCTTC,CASSFPSSSRGQNEQFF
.,TRBJ1-5,.,TRBV27,TGTGCCAGCAATTTAATCAAGGACAAGCTTAGCAATCAGCCCCAGCATTTT,CASNLIKDKLSNQPQHF
TRBD1,TRBJ1-2,.,TRBV10-3,TGTGCCACCTCGGGACAGGGAGGGGGCTACACCTTC,CATSGQGGGYTF
.,TRBJ1-1,few,TRBV4-1,TGCGCCAGCAGCCAAGAAGGGCAGGGGAACACTGAAGCTTTCTTT,CASSQEGQGNTEAFF
.,TRBJ1-2,.,TRBV29-1,TGCAAAACCCCATCGGGGGGGTCTAAAGGCTACACCTTC,CKTPSGGSKGYTF
.,TRBJ2-6,.,TRBV18,TGTGCCAGCTCCCCAATGGTGGCAGGGCCGGCTGGGGCCAACGTCCTGACTTTC,CASSPMVAGPAGANVLTF
TRBD2,TRBJ2-1,.,TRBV29-1,TGCAGCGTGGGGACTAGCGGGAACAATGAGCAGTTCTTC,CSVGTSGNNEQFF
TRBD2,TRBJ2-7,.,TRBV7-2,TGTGCCAGCAGCTTAAGGGCTAGCGGGAGCTACGAGCAGTACTTC,CASSLRASGSYEQYF
.,TRBJ2-2,.,TRBV7-8,TGTGCCAGCAGCCTGGGTAATACCGGGGGGCTGTTTTTT,CASSLGNTGGLFF
TRBD1,TRBJ2-7,.,TRBV7-8,TGTGCCAGCAGCTTAGCCCATGCGGGACAGGGTTCCTACGAGCAGTACTTC,CASSLAHAGQGSYEQYF
TRBD1,TRBJ2-2,.,TRBV2,TGTGCCAGCAGCATCGGGACAGCGAACACCGGGGAGCTGTTTTTT,CASSIGTANTGELFF